The rows below give T cell receptor beta chains drawn from one sample of a study of OX40 agonist ivuxolimab in advanced cancers. Assay: immunoSEQ multiplex PCR; the TCRdb copy retains only in-frame clones and omits some. The sample has about 67,000 clones; approximately 87% are singletons. The sample here was CD4+ or CD8+ T cells sorted from blood, taken in a trial of the OX40 agonist ivuxolimab. The receptors derive from an adult with an advanced solid tumor such as melanoma, head and neck, liver or kidney cancer. Each CDR3 is given with its conserved first and last residue. Each record gives: clone size, V gene, J gene, D gene, CDR3 protein, CDR3 DNA. D genes are given only for firm matches. The size entry is marked missing in some rows and otherwise reads once, few, many or a size class.

>-|TRBV6-1|TRBJ2-7|TRBD2
CASSEALGLRGTYEQYF
TGTGCCAGCAGTGAAGCGTTAGGTCTGCGGGGGACCTACGAGCAGTACTTC
>-|TRBV7-2|TRBJ2-3|TRBD1
CASSSSTGEPDTQYF
TGTGCCAGCAGCTCTAGTACAGGGGAACCAGATACGCAGTATTTT
>-|TRBV2|TRBJ2-2|TRBD2
CAIYPFGGGRGTGELFF
TGTGCCATATATCCCTTTGGCGGGGGTCGTGGCACCGGGGAGCTGTTTTTT
>-|TRBV6-5|TRBJ2-4|TRBD2
CATSWTSGGVNIQYF
TGTGCCACCTCATGGACTAGCGGGGGGGTTAACATTCAGTACTTC
>-|TRBV7-9|TRBJ1-1|TRBD1
CASSIGTVEMNTEAFF
TGTGCCAGCAGCATAGGGACAGTGGAAATGAACACTGAAGCTTTCTTT
>once|TRBV2|TRBJ1-6|TRBD1
CASRPDRGISPLHF
TGTGCCAGCAGGCCGGACAGGGGTATATCACCCCTCCACTTT
>-|TRBV6-6|TRBJ1-2|-
CASSYPTPPYGYTF
TGTGCCAGCAGTTACCCGACCCCCCCCTATGGCTACACCTTC
>-|TRBV7-9|TRBJ1-5|TRBD1
CASSPGGSQPQHF
TGTGCCAGCAGCCCAGGGGGCAGTCAGCCCCAGCATTTT
>-|TRBV18|TRBJ1-3|TRBD1
CASSGTDSGNTIYF
TGTGCCAGCTCAGGGACAGACTCTGGAAACACCATATATTTT
>-|TRBV7-2|TRBJ1-6|TRBD1
CASSSPGQSTSNSPLHF
TGTGCCAGCAGCTCTCCGGGACAGTCAACGTCTAATTCACCCCTCCACTTT
>-|TRBV5-1|TRBJ2-7|TRBD2
CASSTSPGTSGVGQYF
TGCGCCAGCAGCACGAGTCCCGGGACTAGCGGGGTGGGTCAGTACTTC
>-|TRBV2|TRBJ1-2|-
CASRNSLVYGYTF
TGTGCCAGCAGGAACAGTTTAGTTTATGGCTACACCTTC
>once|TRBV7-2|TRBJ1-2|-
CASSRPGFDGYTF
TGTGCCAGCAGCCGACCTGGTTTTGACGGCTACACCTTC
>-|TRBV5-6|TRBJ2-5|TRBD2
CASSLAGLAFQETQYF
TGTGCCAGCAGCTTGGCGGGACTAGCATTCCAAGAGACCCAGTACTTC
>-|TRBV29-1|TRBJ1-1|-
CSVEGAGVRYAFF
TGCAGCGTTGAAGGTGCAGGGGTTCGGTACGCTTTCTTT
>-|TRBV20-1|TRBJ1-1|-
CSVEATEAFF
TGCAGTGTTGAGGCCACTGAAGCTTTCTTT
>-|TRBV27|TRBJ1-4|-
CASSRTAGVEKLFF
TGTGCCAGCAGCCGGACCGCAGGGGTTGAAAAACTGTTTTTT
>-|TRBV7-2|TRBJ2-5|-
CADASRGGETQYF
TGTGCTGACGCCTCGCGTGGTGGGGAGACCCAGTACTTC
>-|TRBV7-8|TRBJ2-7|-
CASSLAHAWTEQYF
TGTGCCAGCAGCTTAGCGCACGCCTGGACCGAGCAGTACTTC
>-|TRBV2|TRBJ1-6|-
CASRDSKGSPLHF
TGTGCCAGCAGGGACAGTAAAGGATCACCCCTCCACTTT
>-|TRBV5-6|TRBJ2-1|-
CASSFWGREQFF
TGTGCCAGCAGCTTTTGGGGGCGGGAGCAGTTCTTC
>-|TRBV6-6|TRBJ1-5|-
CASSYSGQRQPQHF
TGTGCCAGCAGTTACTCGGGACAAAGGCAGCCCCAGCATTTT
>-|TRBV7-2|TRBJ2-5|-
CASSQLTTVPYF
TGTGCCAGCAGCCAATTGACCACGGTCCCCTACTTC
>-|TRBV10-3|TRBJ2-7|TRBD1
CAISFGTGDEQYF
TGTGCCATCAGCTTCGGGACAGGGGACGAGCAGTACTTC
>-|TRBV11-2|TRBJ1-2|TRBD1
CASSSMDRGFYGYTF
TGTGCCAGCAGCTCGATGGACAGGGGATTCTATGGCTACACCTTC
>few|TRBV20-1|TRBJ1-4|-
CSAWTDEKLFF
TGCAGTGCTTGGACCGATGAAAAACTGTTTTTT
>-|TRBV7-8|TRBJ2-2|-
CASSLAGGNTGELFF
TGTGCCAGCAGCTTAGCGGGGGGGAACACCGGGGAGCTGTTTTTT
>-|TRBV21-1|TRBJ1-5|-
CASSTTNGGAGHQPQHF
TGTGCCAGCAGCACGACAAATGGGGGGGCAGGTCATCAGCCCCAGCATTTT
>-|TRBV4-3|TRBJ2-3|TRBD2
CASSREGWTSMGPDTQYF
TGCGCCAGCAGCCGTGAAGGATGGACTAGCATGGGGCCAGATACGCAGTATTTT
>-|TRBV15|TRBJ1-1|-
CATSRVLSENTEAFF
TGTGCCACCAGCAGAGTATTATCGGAGAACACTGAAGCTTTCTTT
>-|TRBV7-9|TRBJ1-5|-
CASWGAGRNQPQHF
TGTGCCAGTTGGGGGGCAGGGAGGAATCAGCCCCAGCATTTT
>-|TRBV10-1|TRBJ2-1|-
CASSETAVSYNEQFF
TGCGCCAGCAGTGAGACGGCAGTCTCCTACAATGAGCAGTTCTTC
>once|TRBV4-3|TRBJ1-1|-
CASSQDRTDDYTEAFF
TGCGCCAGCAGCCAAGATAGGACCGATGATTACACTGAAGCTTTCTTT
>-|TRBV4-3|TRBJ1-5|-
CASSQDGAGRQPQHF
TGCGCCAGCAGCCAAGATGGGGCAGGGAGGCAGCCCCAGCATTTT
>-|TRBV5-1|TRBJ2-2|-
CASRKGASNTGELFF
TGCGCCAGCCGGAAAGGGGCCTCGAACACCGGGGAGCTGTTTTTT
>-|TRBV7-9|TRBJ1-2|-
CASSLAGSATYGYTF
TGTGCCAGCAGCTTAGCAGGTTCCGCGACTTATGGCTACACCTTC
>-|TRBV5-1|TRBJ2-3|-
CASSPRAATDTQYF
TGCGCCAGCAGTCCCCGTGCCGCAACAGATACGCAGTATTTT
>-|TRBV4-3|TRBJ1-4|-
CASSQERGWGNEKLFF
TGCGCCAGCAGCCAAGAGAGGGGTTGGGGAAATGAAAAACTGTTTTTT
>once|TRBV6-6|TRBJ2-1|-
CASSYGGRFDNEQFF
TGTGCCAGCAGTTACGGGGGGCGTTTCGACAATGAGCAGTTCTTC
>-|TRBV7-2|TRBJ2-2|-
CASSVGPLTGELFF
TGTGCCAGCAGCGTGGGACCGCTCACCGGGGAGCTGTTTTTT
>-|TRBV18|TRBJ1-6|-
CASSPRQQGVGSPLHF
TGTGCCAGCTCACCACGGCAACAGGGTGTCGGTTCACCCCTCCACTTT
>-|TRBV11-2|TRBJ2-5|TRBD2
CASSPPTGTSGQETQYF
TGTGCCAGCAGCCCTCCCACGGGGACTAGCGGTCAAGAGACCCAGTACTTC
>few|TRBV7-2|TRBJ1-5|TRBD1
CASSITGEAHQPQHF
TGTGCCAGCAGCATCACAGGGGAGGCGCATCAGCCCCAGCATTTT
>-|TRBV7-2|TRBJ1-5|-
CASSLAPGVSNQPQHF
TGTGCCAGCAGCTTAGCACCCGGGGTAAGCAATCAGCCCCAGCATTTT
>-|TRBV4-3|TRBJ2-7|TRBD1
CASSQFSGQGASEQYF
TGCGCCAGCAGCCAATTTTCGGGACAGGGGGCGAGCGAGCAGTACTTC
>few|TRBV7-9|TRBJ1-2|-
CASSLDREGGYTF
TGTGCCAGCAGCTTAGACAGGGAAGGGGGCTACACCTTC
>-|TRBV5-6|TRBJ2-5|TRBD2
CASSLGLAGPGAQYF
TGTGCCAGCAGCTTAGGACTAGCGGGCCCCGGGGCCCAGTACTTC
>-|TRBV19|TRBJ1-1|TRBD1
CASTTKIPRQGKAFF
TGTGCCAGTACAACCAAGATACCTCGACAGGGTAAAGCTTTCTTT
>-|TRBV2|TRBJ2-3|-
CASSAGVDTQYF
TGTGCCAGCAGTGCTGGCGTAGATACGCAGTATTTT
>-|TRBV4-3|TRBJ1-2|-
CASSQGAGPYYGYTF
TGCGCCAGCAGCCAAGGGGCAGGACCATACTATGGCTACACCTTC
>-|TRBV11-2|TRBJ1-1|-
CASSFQLNTEAFF
TGTGCCAGCAGCTTCCAGCTGAACACTGAAGCTTTCTTT
>-|TRBV9|TRBJ2-7|-
CASSGEGYEQYF
TGTGCCAGCAGCGGAGAAGGCTACGAGCAGTACTTC
>once|TRBV5-1|TRBJ1-1|TRBD1
CASSPQGGQLNTEAFF
TGCGCCAGCAGCCCTCAAGGGGGACAGTTGAACACTGAAGCTTTCTTT